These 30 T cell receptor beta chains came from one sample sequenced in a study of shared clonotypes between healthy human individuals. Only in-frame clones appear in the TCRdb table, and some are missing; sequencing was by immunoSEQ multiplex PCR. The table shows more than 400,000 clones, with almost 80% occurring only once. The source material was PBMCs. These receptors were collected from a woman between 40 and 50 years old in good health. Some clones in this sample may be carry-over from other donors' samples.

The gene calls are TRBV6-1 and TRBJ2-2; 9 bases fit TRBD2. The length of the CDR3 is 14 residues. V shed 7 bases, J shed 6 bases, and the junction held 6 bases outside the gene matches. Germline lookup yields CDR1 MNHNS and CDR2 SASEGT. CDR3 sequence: CASKGGRAAGELFF. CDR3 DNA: TGTGCCAGCAAGGGCGGGAGGGCAGCCGGGGAGCTGTTTTTT.

In nucleotides, the CDR3 is TGTGCCAGCCAAAATGTTTCCCACGAGCAGTACTTC. It specifies CASQNVSHEQYF. This chain connects TRBV18 to TRBJ2-7, with no clear D. The CDR3 is 12 residues long. Trimming removed 8 bases from V and 5 bases from J, with 13 bases in between. Germline lookup yields CDR1 KGHSH and CDR2 LQKENI.

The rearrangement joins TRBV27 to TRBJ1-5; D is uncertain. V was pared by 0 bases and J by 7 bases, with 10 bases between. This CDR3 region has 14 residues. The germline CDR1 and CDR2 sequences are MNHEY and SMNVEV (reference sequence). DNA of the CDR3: TGTGCCAGCAGTTTATCGTTGGGTCAACAGCCCCAGCATTTT. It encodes CASSLSLGQQPQHF.

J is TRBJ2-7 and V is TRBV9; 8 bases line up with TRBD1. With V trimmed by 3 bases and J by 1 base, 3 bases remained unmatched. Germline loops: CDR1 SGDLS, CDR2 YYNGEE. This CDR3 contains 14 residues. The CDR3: CASSEGQDSYEQYF. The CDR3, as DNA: TGTGCCAGCAGCGAGGGACAGGATTCCTACGAGCAGTACTTC.

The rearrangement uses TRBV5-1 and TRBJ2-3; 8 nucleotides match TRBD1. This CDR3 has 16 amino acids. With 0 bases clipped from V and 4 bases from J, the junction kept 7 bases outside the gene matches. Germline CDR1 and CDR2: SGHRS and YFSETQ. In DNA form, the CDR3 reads TGCGCCAGCAGCTTGGTGCAGGGGGCCCCTTCAGATACGCAGTATTTT. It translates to CASSLVQGAPSDTQYF.

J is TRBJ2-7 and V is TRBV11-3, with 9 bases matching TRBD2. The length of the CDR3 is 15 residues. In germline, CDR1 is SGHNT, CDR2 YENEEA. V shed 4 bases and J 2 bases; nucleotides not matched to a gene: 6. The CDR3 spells CASSSRLAATYEQYF. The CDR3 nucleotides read TGTGCCAGCAGCTCACGACTAGCGGCTACCTACGAGCAGTACTTC. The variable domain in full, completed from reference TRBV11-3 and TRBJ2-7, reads EAGVVQSPRYKIIEKKQPVAFWCNPISGHNTLYWYLQNLGQGPELLIRYENEEAVDDSQLPKDRFSAERLKGVDSTLKIQPAELGDSAVYLCASSSRLAATYEQYFGPGTRLTVT.

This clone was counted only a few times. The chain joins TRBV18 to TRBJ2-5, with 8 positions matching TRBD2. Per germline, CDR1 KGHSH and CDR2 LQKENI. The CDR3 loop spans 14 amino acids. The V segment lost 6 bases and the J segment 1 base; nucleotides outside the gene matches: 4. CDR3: CASSPSGFQETQYF. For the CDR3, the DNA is TGTGCCAGCTCGCCTAGCGGGTTCCAAGAGACCCAGTACTTC.

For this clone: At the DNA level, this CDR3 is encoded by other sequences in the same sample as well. The CDR3 here is CASSLDRGTGELFF. DNA of the CDR3: TGTGCCAGCAGCTTGGACAGGGGAACCGGGGAGCTGTTTTTT. The chain has TRBV7-2 and TRBJ2-2, with TRBD1 matching over 9 bases. The germline gives CDR1 SGHTA, CDR2 FQGNSA. Trimming at V came to 3 bases and at J to 5 bases, leaving 1 base not matched to a gene. This CDR3 has 14 residues.

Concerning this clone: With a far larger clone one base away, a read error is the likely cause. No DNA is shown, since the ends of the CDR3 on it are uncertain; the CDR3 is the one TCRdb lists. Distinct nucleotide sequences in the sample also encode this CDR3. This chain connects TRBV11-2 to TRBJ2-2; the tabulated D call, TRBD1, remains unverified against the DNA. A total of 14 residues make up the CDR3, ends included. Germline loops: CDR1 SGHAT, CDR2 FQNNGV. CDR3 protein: CASSFGRGTGELFF.

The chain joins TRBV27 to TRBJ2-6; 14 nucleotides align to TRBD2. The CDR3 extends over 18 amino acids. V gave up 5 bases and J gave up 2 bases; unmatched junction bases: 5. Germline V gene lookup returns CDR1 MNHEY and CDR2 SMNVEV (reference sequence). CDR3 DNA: TGTGCCAGCAGTATGACTAGCGGGAGGGCCGCTGGGGCCAACGTCCTGACTTTC. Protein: CASSMTSGRAAGANVLTF.

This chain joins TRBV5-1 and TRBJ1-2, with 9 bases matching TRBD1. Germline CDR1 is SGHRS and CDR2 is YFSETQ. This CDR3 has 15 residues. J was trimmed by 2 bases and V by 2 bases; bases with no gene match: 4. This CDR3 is CASSLATGGNYGYTF. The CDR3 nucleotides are TGCGCCAGCAGCTTAGCGACAGGGGGAAACTATGGCTACACCTTC.

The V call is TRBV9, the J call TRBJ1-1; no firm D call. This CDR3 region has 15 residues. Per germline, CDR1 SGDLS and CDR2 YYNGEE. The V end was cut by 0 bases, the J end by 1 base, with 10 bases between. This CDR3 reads CASSVGPEQNTEAFF. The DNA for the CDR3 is TGTGCCAGCAGCGTAGGGCCAGAACAGAACACTGAAGCTTTCTTT.

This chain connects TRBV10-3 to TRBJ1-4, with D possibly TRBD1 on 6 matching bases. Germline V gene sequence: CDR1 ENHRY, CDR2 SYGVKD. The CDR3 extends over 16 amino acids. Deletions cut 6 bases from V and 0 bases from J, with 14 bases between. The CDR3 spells CAISDRDKTTNEKLFF. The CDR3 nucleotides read TGTGCCATCAGCGATCGGGACAAGACAACTAATGAAAAACTGTTTTTT.

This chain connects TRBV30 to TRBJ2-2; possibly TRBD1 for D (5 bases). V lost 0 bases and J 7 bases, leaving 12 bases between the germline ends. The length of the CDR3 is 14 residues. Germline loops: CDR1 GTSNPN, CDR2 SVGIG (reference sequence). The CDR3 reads CAWSVLDMRGELFF. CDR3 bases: TGTGCCTGGAGTGTACTGGACATGCGCGGGGAGCTGTTTTTT.

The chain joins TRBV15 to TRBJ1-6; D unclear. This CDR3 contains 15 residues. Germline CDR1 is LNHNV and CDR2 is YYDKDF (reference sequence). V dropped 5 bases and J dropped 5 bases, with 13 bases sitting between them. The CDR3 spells CATSSRRGHNSPLHF. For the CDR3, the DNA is TGTGCCACCAGCTCCCGTCGGGGTCATAATTCACCCCTCCACTTT.

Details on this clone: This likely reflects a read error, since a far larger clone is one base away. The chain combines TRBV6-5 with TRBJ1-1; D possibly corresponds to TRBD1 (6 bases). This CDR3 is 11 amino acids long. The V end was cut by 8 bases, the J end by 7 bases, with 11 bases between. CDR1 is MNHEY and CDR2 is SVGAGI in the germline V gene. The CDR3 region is CASRGDIEAFF. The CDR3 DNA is TGTGCCAGCCGGGGGGACATTGAAGCTTTCTTT.

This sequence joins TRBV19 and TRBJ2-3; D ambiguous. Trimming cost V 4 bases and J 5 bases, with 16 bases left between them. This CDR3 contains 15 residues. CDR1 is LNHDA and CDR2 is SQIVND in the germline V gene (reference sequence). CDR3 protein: CASSTWGRAEDTQYF. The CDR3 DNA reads TGTGCCAGTAGTACCTGGGGTAGGGCGGAAGATACGCAGTATTTT.

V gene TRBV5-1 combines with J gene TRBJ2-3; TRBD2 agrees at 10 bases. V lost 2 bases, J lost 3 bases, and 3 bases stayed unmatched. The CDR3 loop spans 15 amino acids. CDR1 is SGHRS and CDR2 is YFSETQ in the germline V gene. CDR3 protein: CASSFTSGETDTQYF. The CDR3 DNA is TGCGCCAGCAGCTTCACTAGCGGGGAAACAGATACGCAGTATTTT.

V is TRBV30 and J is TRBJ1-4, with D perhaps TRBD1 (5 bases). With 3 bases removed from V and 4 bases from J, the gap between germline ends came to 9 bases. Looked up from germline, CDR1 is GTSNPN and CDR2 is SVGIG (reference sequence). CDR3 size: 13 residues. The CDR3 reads CAWSTGINEKLFF. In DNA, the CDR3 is TGTGCCTGGAGCACAGGAATTAATGAAAAACTGTTTTTT. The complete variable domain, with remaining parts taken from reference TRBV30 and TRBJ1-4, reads SQTIHQWPATLVQPVGSPLSLECTVEGTSNPNLYWYRQAAGRGLQLLFYSVGIGQISSEVPQNLSASRPQDRQFILSSKKLLLSDSGFYLCAWSTGINEKLFFGSGTQLSVL.

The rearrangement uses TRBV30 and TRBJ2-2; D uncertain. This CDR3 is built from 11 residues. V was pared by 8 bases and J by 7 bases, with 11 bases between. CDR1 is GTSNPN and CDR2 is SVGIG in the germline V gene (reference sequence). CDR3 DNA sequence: TGTGCCCGTGGAGTCTACGGGGAGCTGTTTTTT. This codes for CARGVYGELFF.

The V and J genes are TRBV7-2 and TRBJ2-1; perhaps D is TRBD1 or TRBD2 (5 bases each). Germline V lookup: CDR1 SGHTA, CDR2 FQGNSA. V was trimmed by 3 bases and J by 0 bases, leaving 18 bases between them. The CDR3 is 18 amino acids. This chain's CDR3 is CASSLTQPGPSSYNEQFF. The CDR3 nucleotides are TGTGCCAGCAGCTTGACGCAACCGGGACCCAGCTCCTACAATGAGCAGTTCTTC.

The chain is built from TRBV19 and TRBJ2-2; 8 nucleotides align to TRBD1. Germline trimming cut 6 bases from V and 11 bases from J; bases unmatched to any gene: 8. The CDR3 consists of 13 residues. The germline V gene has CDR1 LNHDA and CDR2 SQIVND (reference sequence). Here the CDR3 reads CASRGQGERELFF. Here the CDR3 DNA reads TGTGCCAGTAGAGGACAGGGCGAGCGAGAGCTGTTTTTT.

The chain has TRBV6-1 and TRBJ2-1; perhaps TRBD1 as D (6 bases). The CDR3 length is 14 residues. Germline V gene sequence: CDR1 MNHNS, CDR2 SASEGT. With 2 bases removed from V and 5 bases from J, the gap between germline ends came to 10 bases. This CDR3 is CASSETPGDNEQFF. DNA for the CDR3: TGTGCCAGCAGTGAAACTCCAGGGGACAATGAGCAGTTCTTC.

The CDR3 sequence is CASFGQAATLYEQYF. CDR3 sequence (DNA): TGTGCCAGCTTCGGACAGGCGGCTACACTCTACGAGCAGTACTTC. The genes are TRBV12-1 and TRBJ2-7; TRBD1, the D gene given by the table, was not confirmed from the DNA. TRBV12-1 is a pseudogene segment. The CDR3 contains 15 residues.

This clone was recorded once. CDR3 in amino acids: CATSRDISYEQYF. The CDR3, as DNA: TGTGCCACCAGCAGGGACATCTCCTACGAGCAGTACTTC. The chain joins TRBV15 to TRBJ2-7; D is perhaps TRBD1 (5 bases). Germline CDR1 reads LNHNV; CDR2 reads YYDKDF (reference sequence). V lost 3 bases, J lost 0 bases, and 6 bases lay in between. This CDR3 contains 13 residues. The whole variable domain, remainder taken from reference TRBV15 and TRBJ2-7, is DAMVIQNPRYQVTQFGKPVTLSCSQTLNHNVMYWYQQKSSQAPKLLFHYYDKDFNNEADTPDNFQSRRPNTSFCFLDIRSPGLGDTAMYLCATSRDISYEQYFGPGTRLTVT.

As DNA, the CDR3 is TGTGCCAGCAGGAAAGGGGTAGAGTATGGCTACACCTTC. This encodes CASRKGVEYGYTF. This sequence joins TRBV2 and TRBJ1-2, with D possibly TRBD1 on 5 matching bases. V was clipped by 6 bases and J by 5 bases, with 13 bases between them. The CDR3 totals 13 residues. Germline CDR1 and CDR2: SNHLY and FYNNEI.

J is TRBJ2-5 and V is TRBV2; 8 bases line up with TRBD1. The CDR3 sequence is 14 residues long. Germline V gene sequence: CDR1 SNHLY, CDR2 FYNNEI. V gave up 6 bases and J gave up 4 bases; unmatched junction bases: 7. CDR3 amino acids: CASRAGQEVETQYF. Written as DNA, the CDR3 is TGTGCCAGCAGGGCGGGACAGGAGGTAGAGACCCAGTACTTC.

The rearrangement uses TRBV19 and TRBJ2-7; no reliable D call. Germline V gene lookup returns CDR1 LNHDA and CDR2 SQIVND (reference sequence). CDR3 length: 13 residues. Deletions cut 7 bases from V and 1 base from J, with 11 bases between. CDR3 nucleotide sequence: TGTGCCAGTAAAATGAGCACGTCCTACGAGCAGTACTTC. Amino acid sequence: CASKMSTSYEQYF.

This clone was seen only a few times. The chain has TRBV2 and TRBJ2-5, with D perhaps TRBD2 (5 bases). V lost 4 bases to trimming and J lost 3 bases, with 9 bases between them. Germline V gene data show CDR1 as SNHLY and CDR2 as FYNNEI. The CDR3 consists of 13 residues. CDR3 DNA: TGTGCCAGCAGTGCGGGGAATGAAGAGACCCAGTACTTC. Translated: CASSAGNEETQYF.

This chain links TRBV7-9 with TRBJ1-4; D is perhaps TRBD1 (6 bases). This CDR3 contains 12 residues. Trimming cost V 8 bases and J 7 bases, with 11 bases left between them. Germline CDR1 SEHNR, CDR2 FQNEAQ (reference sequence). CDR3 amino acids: CASGTTGEKLFF. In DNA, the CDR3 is TGTGCCAGCGGAACGACAGGTGAAAAACTGTTTTTT.